The 24 T cell receptor beta chains below come from one sample, sequenced in a study of OX40 agonist ivuxolimab in advanced cancers. Repertoires were generated with immunoSEQ multiplex PCR, while TCRdb's copy carries only in-frame clones and drops some. Of tens of thousands of clones listed, 85% are singletons. The sample in question was CD4+ or CD8+ T cells sorted from blood, obtained in a trial of the OX40 agonist ivuxolimab. The receptors derive from an adult with an advanced solid tumor such as melanoma, head and neck, liver or kidney cancer.

The rearrangement joins TRBV6-6 to TRBJ2-5; D ambiguous. This CDR3 contains 11 residues. V gave up 5 bases and J gave up 4 bases, with 5 bases separating them. Germline V gene sequence: CDR1 MNHNY, CDR2 SVGAGI (reference sequence). This CDR3 reads CASSARETQYF. In DNA, the CDR3 is TGTGCCAGCAGTGCCCGAGAGACCCAGTACTTC.

This chain's CDR3 is CASRQGWEQYF. The CDR3 DNA reads as TGTGCCAGCAGACAGGGGTGGGAGCAGTACTTC. The chain couples TRBV6-6 to TRBJ2-7; 7 bases are a match to TRBD1. Germline CDR1 MNHNY, CDR2 SVGAGI (reference sequence). The CDR3 loop spans 11 amino acids. With 6 bases clipped from V and 7 bases from J, the junction kept 3 bases outside the gene matches.

V usage is TRBV30 and J usage is TRBJ2-3; weak D call: TRBD2 (5 bases). Germline CDR1 GTSNPN, CDR2 SVGIG (reference sequence). V lost 2 bases and J 7 bases, leaving 7 bases between the germline ends. This CDR3 contains 11 residues. The CDR3 DNA sequence: TGTGCCTGGAGTACGGGGTATACGCAGTATTTT. It specifies CAWSTGYTQYF.

The V and J genes are TRBV19 and TRBJ2-1; D may be TRBD2 (6 bases). With 4 bases removed from V and 0 bases from J, the gap between germline ends came to 13 bases. Germline CDR1 is LNHDA and CDR2 is SQIVND (reference sequence). There are 16 residues in the CDR3. DNA for the CDR3: TGTGCCAGTAGTAGGCGGGGACTCAGCTCCTACAATGAGCAGTTCTTC. Translating gives CASSRRGLSSYNEQFF. Combining the CDR3 with reference TRBV19 and TRBJ2-1 gives the whole variable domain DGGITQSPKYLFRKEGQNVTLSCEQNLNHDAMYWYRQDPGQGLRLIYYSQIVNDFQKGDIAEGYSVSREKKESFPLTVTSAQKNPTAFYLCASSRRGLSSYNEQFFGPGTRLTVL.

V and J are TRBV2 and TRBJ2-1; 16 nucleotides match TRBD2. Germline V gives CDR1 SNHLY, CDR2 FYNNEI. The V segment lost 6 bases and the J segment 0 bases; nucleotides outside the gene matches: 11. CDR3 size: 20 residues. CDR3 bases: TGTGCCAGCAGCTCCCCTGGGACTAGCGGGGGGGCGAGCTCCTACAATGAGCAGTTCTTC. The encoded protein is CASSSPGTSGGASSYNEQFF.

The chain carries TRBV21-1 and TRBJ1-1; TRBD1 is the table's D call and was not checked against the DNA. TRBV21-1 is termed a pseudogene. The CDR3 has 14 residues. DNA of the CDR3: TGTGCCAGCAGCAAAGGACGAAGGGGTTTCCGAGCTTTCTTT. Amino acid sequence: CASSKGRRGFRAFF.

The V and J genes are TRBV5-4 and TRBJ1-1; TRBD1 agrees at 8 bases. The CDR3 runs to 13 residues. The germline V gene has CDR1 SGHNT and CDR2 YYREEE (reference sequence). Trimming at V came to 1 base and at J to 6 bases, leaving 2 bases not matched to a gene. The chain's CDR3 is CASSLYRGAEAFF. The CDR3 region has the DNA TGTGCCAGCAGCTTGTACAGGGGGGCTGAAGCTTTCTTT.

This clone was found once. The chain is built from TRBV2 and TRBJ1-2; 8 positions match TRBD1. V was clipped by 4 bases and J by 3 bases; unmatched bases: 4. Germline V gives CDR1 SNHLY, CDR2 FYNNEI. The CDR3 totals 14 residues. CDR3 sequence: CASSGTGSYYGYTF. Here the CDR3 DNA reads TGTGCCAGCAGTGGGACAGGGTCTTACTATGGCTACACCTTC.

The V gene is TRBV18, the J gene TRBJ1-1, with D possibly matching TRBD1 (6 bases). CDR1 and CDR2 from the germline V gene are KGHSH and LQKENI. The CDR3 spans 15 residues. V gave up 5 bases and J gave up 1 base, with 14 bases separating them. The CDR3: CASSTTGPANTEAFF. CDR3 coding DNA: TGTGCCAGCTCAACTACAGGGCCCGCGAACACTGAAGCTTTCTTT.

The V gene is TRBV5-6, the J gene TRBJ2-6; D is possibly TRBD2 (6 bases). The CDR3 has 18 amino acids. Germline V CDR1 and CDR2: SGHDT, YYEEEE. Trimming pared 3 bases from V and 0 bases from J, leaving 16 bases between. The chain's CDR3 is CASSSQTGAHSGANVLTF. CDR3 DNA sequence: TGTGCCAGCAGCTCCCAGACGGGAGCCCACTCTGGGGCCAACGTCCTGACTTTC.

V gene TRBV18 combines with J gene TRBJ2-2; TRBD1 agrees at 10 bases. This CDR3 is built from 18 residues. The germline V gene has CDR1 KGHSH and CDR2 LQKENI. V shed 3 bases, J shed 1 base, and the junction held 8 bases outside the gene matches. CDR3 sequence (DNA): TGTGCCAGCTCACCCACAAACCGGGACAGGGGGAACACCGGGGAGCTGTTTTTT. It yields the protein CASSPTNRDRGNTGELFF.

This clone was seen a single time. The chain has TRBV6-1 and TRBJ2-4; 8 bases are a match to TRBD2. Per germline, CDR1 MNHNS and CDR2 SASEGT. The V and J ends lost 0 bases and 0 bases, in that order; junction bases with no gene match: 1. The CDR3 runs 16 residues. CDR3 DNA sequence: TGTGCCAGCAGTGAAGCACTAGCGGTAGCCAAAAACATTCAGTACTTC. As protein: CASSEALAVAKNIQYF.

CDR3 bases: TGTGCCAGCTCACCCAATCCAACAGGGAACGAGCAGTACTTC. Its protein is CASSPNPTGNEQYF. The chain links TRBV18 to TRBJ2-7, with a possible D match to TRBD1 (6 bases). The CDR3 runs 14 residues. CDR1 KGHSH and CDR2 LQKENI come from the germline V gene. With 3 bases removed from V and 5 bases from J, the gap between germline ends came to 14 bases. Variable domain in full (rest from reference TRBV18 and TRBJ2-7): NAGVMQNPRHLVRRRGQEARLRCSPMKGHSHVYWYRQLPEEGLKFMVYLQKENIIDESGMPKERFSAEFPKEGPSILRIQQVVRGDSAAYFCASSPNPTGNEQYFGPGTRLTVT.

CDR3 sequence reads: CASSQLRDTFSYEQYF. CDR3 DNA sequence: TGTGCCAGCAGCCAACTCCGGGACACCTTCTCCTACGAGCAGTACTTC. This chain joins TRBV14 and TRBJ2-7; the D gene is possibly TRBD1 (6 bases). V lost 2 bases and J 0 bases, leaving 14 bases between the germline ends. There are 16 residues in the CDR3. From germline, CDR1 is SGHDN and CDR2 FVKESK.

This sequence joins TRBV4-2 and TRBJ1-2, with TRBD1 matching 10 bases. Germline CDR1 and CDR2: LGHNA and YNFKEQ. V dropped 3 bases and J dropped 8; count of bases not matched to a gene: 9. This CDR3 contains 15 residues. The DNA of the CDR3 is TGTGCCAGCAGCCATGTCCCGGACAGGGGGGTCGGCTACACCTTC. Encoded protein: CASSHVPDRGVGYTF.

The V call is TRBV27, the J call TRBJ2-1, with D unresolved. Trimming removed 4 bases at V and 9 bases at J, with 13 bases between. The CDR3 sequence is 13 residues long. The germline CDR1 and CDR2 sequences are MNHEY and SMNVEV (reference sequence). The CDR3 nucleotides are TGTGCCAGCAGTTGGAAGGTTGGTGGTGAGCAGTTCTTC. Its translation: CASSWKVGGEQFF.

The chain carries TRBV28 and TRBJ2-1; the D gene is possibly TRBD1 (8 bases). Germline CDR1 and CDR2: MDHEN and SYDVKM. This CDR3 is 13 amino acids long. V was cut by 11 bases and J by 4 bases, with 15 bases left in between. The CDR3 loop reads CALQGGPYNEQFF. DNA of the CDR3: TGTGCCTTACAGGGGGGGCCTTACAATGAGCAGTTCTTC.

This clone was recorded only once. V is TRBV27 and J is TRBJ1-5; tentative D call: TRBD1 (6 bases). The V end lost 6 bases, the J end lost 6 bases, and 24 bases lay between the germline ends. The length of the CDR3 is 17 residues. Per the germline V gene, CDR1 is MNHEY and CDR2 is SMNVEV (reference sequence). CDR3 in amino acids: CASSSLGTGLRGQPQHF. DNA for the CDR3: TGTGCCAGCAGCTCGCTAGGAACAGGGTTGCGTGGTCAGCCCCAGCATTTT.

A single count supports this clone. The chain couples TRBV5-1 to TRBJ1-2; unclear D gene. The length of the CDR3 is 13 residues. The germline V and J ends were trimmed by 4 bases and 4 bases, with 11 bases remaining between them. CDR1 and CDR2 (germline): SGHRS, YFSETQ. The CDR3 sequence: CASSPVPLYGYTF. The CDR3 bases are TGCGCCAGCAGCCCAGTTCCGCTCTATGGCTACACCTTC.

V is TRBV7-2 and J is TRBJ2-5; the match to TRBD1 covers 9 bases. The junction had 11 bases not matched to a gene; V was cut back by 4 bases and J by 5 bases. This CDR3 has 16 amino acids. CDR1 is SGHTA and CDR2 is FQGNSA in the germline V gene. This CDR3 is CASSSQTGGRSETQYF. CDR3 coding DNA: TGTGCCAGCAGCTCGCAGACAGGGGGTAGAAGTGAGACCCAGTACTTC.

The rearrangement uses TRBV2 and TRBJ2-1; no clear D gene. Trimming stripped 4 bases from V and 1 base from J, with 5 bases between. The CDR3 has 13 residues. From germline, CDR1 is SNHLY and CDR2 FYNNEI. DNA for the CDR3: TGTGCCAGCAGTGTTTTATCCTACAATGAGCAGTTCTTC. This gives the protein CASSVLSYNEQFF.

The V and J genes are TRBV30 and TRBJ2-6; D is ambiguous. V shed 0 bases and J shed 1 base, with 19 bases lying between them. CDR3 length: 19 amino acids. In germline, CDR1 is GTSNPN, CDR2 SVGIG (reference sequence). CDR3 nucleotides: TGTGCCTGGAGTGTAGACGGGTCCTATCTAGTTTCTGGGGCCAACGTCCTGACTTTC. Translation gives CAWSVDGSYLVSGANVLTF.

The chain employs TRBV5-1 and TRBJ1-1; 7 bases fit TRBD1. This CDR3 comprises 17 residues. V trimming: 0 bases; J trimming: 0 bases; junction bases outside the gene matches: 8. CDR1 is SGHRS and CDR2 is YFSETQ in the germline V gene. The CDR3 loop is CASSLEGARVMNTEAFF. The DNA for the CDR3 is TGCGCCAGCAGCTTGGAGGGGGCTAGGGTGATGAACACTGAAGCTTTCTTT.

This chain connects TRBV7-2 to TRBJ1-4; a possible D gene is TRBD1 (6 bases). V shed 6 bases and J shed 2 bases, with 10 bases lying between them. This CDR3 contains 14 residues. Germline V gene lookup returns CDR1 SGHTA and CDR2 FQGNSA. The CDR3 here is CASSRGGTNEKLFF. In DNA, the CDR3 is TGTGCCAGCAGTCGAGGGGGGACTAATGAAAAACTGTTTTTT. Supplemented by reference TRBV7-2 and TRBJ1-4, the full variable domain reads GAGVSQSPSNKVTEKGKDVELRCDPISGHTALYWYRQSLGQGLEFLIYFQGNSAPDKSGLPSDRFSAERTGGSVSTLTIQRTQQEDSAVYLCASSRGGTNEKLFFGSGTQLSVL.